The rows below give T cell receptor beta chains drawn from one sample of a study of T cells after yellow fever vaccination. TCRdb reprocessed the 5' RACE reads via MiXCR and lists one record per CDR3 protein. The sample contains a few hundred thousand distinct CDR3 sequences, less than 9.5% of which appear only once. Source: CD4+ T cells sorted from PBMCs, taken 5 days after the yellow fever booster vaccination. The receptors come from a man between 18 and 29 years old who received the YFV17D yellow fever vaccine. CDR3s include the opening cysteine and the closing phenylalanine or tryptophan. Fields, in order: V gene, J gene, clone size, D gene, CDR3 DNA, CDR3 protein. The D gene is left open where the match is weak. Rows give clone size only sometimes, using once, few, many, or a class for an expanded clone.

>TRBV5-1|TRBJ2-1|many|TRBD2
TGCGCCAGCAGCCCGGCACCTACTAGCGGGGGCAATGAGCAGTTCTTC
CASSPAPTSGGNEQFF
>TRBV9|TRBJ1-1|.|.
TGTGCCAGCAGCGTGGCCGGGGGGGGCACTGAAGCTTTCTTT
CASSVAGGGTEAFF
>TRBV2|TRBJ2-5|few|TRBD2
TGTGCCAGCAGAGGGACTAGCGGGGTGCGTGGAGAGACCCAGTACTTC
CASRGTSGVRGETQYF
>TRBV4-2|TRBJ2-1|many|.
TGTGCCAGCAGCCAAGCCCAAGGTGAGGGAACTGAGCAGTTCTTC
CASSQAQGEGTEQFF
>TRBV4-3|TRBJ2-5|.|.
TGCGCCAGCAGCCCATGGGGGTACCAAGAGACCCAGTACTTC
CASSPWGYQETQYF
>TRBV4-1|TRBJ1-2|many|.
TGCGCCAGCAGCCACGGGGCGGGGGCACTTGGCTACACCTTC
CASSHGAGALGYTF
>TRBV5-4|TRBJ2-2|few|.
TGTGCCAGCAGCAAGGAGGTCTATTCGAACACCGGGGAGCTGTTTTTT
CASSKEVYSNTGELFF
>TRBV29-1|TRBJ1-2|few|.
TGCAGCGTTGAAGATCCGACAGGCTGGGGCTACACCTTC
CSVEDPTGWGYTF
>TRBV5-1|TRBJ2-3|few|TRBD2
TGCGCCAGCAGCTTGGGGACTAGCGGGGACTCTAGCACAGATACGCAGTATTTT
CASSLGTSGDSSTDTQYF
>TRBV6-5|TRBJ2-5|.|TRBD1
TGTGCCAGCAGTTACTCAGGCAGGGGGTATGAAGAGACCCAGTACTTC
CASSYSGRGYEETQYF
>TRBV21-1|TRBJ1-4|.|.
TGTGCCAGCAGCAAAGAGGATCGGCCGCTGAATGAAAAACTGTTTTTT
CASSKEDRPLNEKLFF
>TRBV3-1|TRBJ2-3|.|.
TGTGCCAGCAGCCAAGGGGAGCGCGTACCAACAGATACGCAGTATTTT
CASSQGERVPTDTQYF
>TRBV6-5|TRBJ1-2|few|.
TGTGCCAGCAGTACCCGACAGGTGCCCTATGGCTACACCTTC
CASSTRQVPYGYTF
>TRBV7-9|TRBJ1-3|many|.
TGTGCCAGCAGCCCAAGGGGTAACTCTGGAAACACCATATATTTT
CASSPRGNSGNTIYF
>TRBV29-1|TRBJ2-4|.|TRBD2
TGCAGCGTTGGTCATTCGGGGGGGAGCTGGGCCAAAAACATTCAGTACTTC
CSVGHSGGSWAKNIQYF
>TRBV3-1|TRBJ1-5|many|TRBD1
TGTGCCAGCAGCTGGGGACAGGGGGCGAGGCAGCCCCAGCATTTT
CASSWGQGARQPQHF
>TRBV20-1|TRBJ2-2|few|.
TGCAGTGCTAGAGATCCCCTTGCACCCGGGGAGCTGTTTTTT
CSARDPLAPGELFF
>TRBV5-1|TRBJ2-5|.|.
TGCGCCAGCAGCTTGGGGGTGGGAGTCCAAGAGACCCAGTACTTC
CASSLGVGVQETQYF
>TRBV5-1|TRBJ1-2|many|.
TGCGCCAGCAGCTTGGATGGAGGTGGCTACACCTTC
CASSLDGGGYTF
>TRBV10-3|TRBJ2-7|many|.
TGTGCCATCAGTCAGGGGGGCGAGCAGTACTTC
CAISQGGEQYF
>TRBV6-5|TRBJ2-1|.|.
TGTGCCAGCAGTTACTTGGGGCGAGGGGCTGAGCAGTTCTTC
CASSYLGRGAEQFF
>TRBV7-8|TRBJ1-5|.|.
TGTGCCAGCAGCTTAGAATTCGTTAATCAGCCCCAGCATTTT
CASSLEFVNQPQHF
>TRBV11-2|TRBJ2-7|few|.
TGTGCCACCTCCGGAGTATCCGAGCAGTACTTC
CATSGVSEQYF
>TRBV4-1|TRBJ2-3|many|TRBD2
TGCGCCAGCAGCCAAGAGGGGAGGGGTGGTGTGGATACGCAGTATTTT
CASSQEGRGGVDTQYF
>TRBV5-1|TRBJ2-3|few|.
TGCGCCAGCAGCTGGCGGGCGGGTGGTCTAGATACGCAGTATTTT
CASSWRAGGLDTQYF
>TRBV5-5|TRBJ1-2|.|TRBD1
TGTGCCAGCACCGTGGACAGGGGGCTTGGCTACACCTTC
CASTVDRGLGYTF
>TRBV30|TRBJ2-3|few|.
TGTGCCTGGAGTACATGGGGGACTACAGATACGCAGTATTTT
CAWSTWGTTDTQYF
>TRBV4-3|TRBJ1-2|.|.
TGCGCCAGCAGCCAAGATCGCACTATAGGTGGCTACACCTTC
CASSQDRTIGGYTF
>TRBV18|TRBJ2-6|.|.
TGTGCCGGCTCGCCCTCTGGGGCCAACGTCCTGACTTTC
CAGSPSGANVLTF
>TRBV12-3/TRBV12-4|TRBJ1-1|few|.
TGTGCCAGCAGTTTAGGAGGAAGTTTCACTGAAGCTTTCTTT
CASSLGGSFTEAFF
>TRBV7-2|TRBJ1-5|.|.
TGTGCCAGCAGCTCCAGGAGGGGGGGTTCGTATCAGCCCCAGCATTTT
CASSSRRGGSYQPQHF
>TRBV5-6|TRBJ2-2|.|TRBD2
TGTGCCAGCAGCTTTCCGGGGGGGACCACCGGGGAGCTGTTTTTT
CASSFPGGTTGELFF
>TRBV5-5|TRBJ1-3|.|.
TGTGCCAGCAGCTTGGGGAGCACCATATATTTT
CASSLGSTIYF
>TRBV5-1|TRBJ2-5|few|.
TGCGCCAGCAGCTTGGGTCTAGGGGAAGAGACCCAGTACTTC
CASSLGLGEETQYF
>TRBV6-4|TRBJ1-2|.|.
TGTGCCAGCAGTGCCGAATGGCAGGGCTATGGCTACACCTTC
CASSAEWQGYGYTF
>TRBV5-1|TRBJ2-3|many|.
TGCGCCAGCAGCCGCGGGCCAAACCAAGATACGCAGTATTTT
CASSRGPNQDTQYF
>TRBV9|TRBJ2-3|few|.
TGTGCCAGCAGCGTTTTAGCGAGCACAGATACGCAGTATTTT
CASSVLASTDTQYF
>TRBV3-1|TRBJ1-5|few|.
TGTGCCAGCAGCCAAGGAGTACAGCCCAATCAGCCCCAGCATTTT
CASSQGVQPNQPQHF
>TRBV7-8|TRBJ2-7|few|.
TGTGCCAGCAGCGAAGGGGTAGGGGGTACCTCCTACGAGCAGTACTTC
CASSEGVGGTSYEQYF
>TRBV12-2|TRBJ1-6|.|.
TGTGCAAGTCGCTTAGCGCAGACAAGTTCCGATTCACCCCTCCACTTT
CASRLAQTSSDSPLHF
>TRBV20-1|TRBJ1-1|few|.
TGCAGTGCTAGAGATTGGGGACACACGAACACTGAAGCTTTCTTT
CSARDWGHTNTEAFF
>TRBV6-4|TRBJ1-1|few|.
TGTGCCAGCAGGACACGGCCGGACACTGAAGCTTTCTTT
CASRTRPDTEAFF
>TRBV11-2|TRBJ2-1|few|TRBD2
TGTGCCAGCAGCCCCAGCCTAGCGGGGGCCCGGAATGAGCAGTTCTTC
CASSPSLAGARNEQFF
>TRBV4-3|TRBJ1-2|few|TRBD1
TGCGCCAGCAGCCAAGAGGCTAACAGGGGGCGCATTGGTGGCTACACCTTC
CASSQEANRGRIGGYTF
>TRBV6-6|TRBJ2-3|few|.
TGTGCCAGCACCGACCTACCCTTAGGAGATACGCAGTATTTT
CASTDLPLGDTQYF
>TRBV27|TRBJ1-5|few|.
TGTGCCAGCACAAAAGAAGATCAGCCCCAGCATTTT
CASTKEDQPQHF
>TRBV24-1|TRBJ1-1|few|.
TGTGCCACCAGTGATTTAGGGTACACTGAAGCTTTCTTT
CATSDLGYTEAFF
>TRBV20-1|TRBJ2-3|many|TRBD2
TGCAGTTTAGGGACTAGCGGGACAGATACGCAGTATTTT
CSLGTSGTDTQYF
>TRBV7-2|TRBJ2-1|few|.
TGTGCCAGCAGCTTCTCCGTCGTTAGAGTGAACAATGAGCAGTTCTTC
CASSFSVVRVNNEQFF
>TRBV6-2/TRBV6-3|TRBJ2-5|.|.
TGTGCCAGCACCCATCAGTGGGGACAAGTAGAGACCCAGTACTTC
CASTHQWGQVETQYF